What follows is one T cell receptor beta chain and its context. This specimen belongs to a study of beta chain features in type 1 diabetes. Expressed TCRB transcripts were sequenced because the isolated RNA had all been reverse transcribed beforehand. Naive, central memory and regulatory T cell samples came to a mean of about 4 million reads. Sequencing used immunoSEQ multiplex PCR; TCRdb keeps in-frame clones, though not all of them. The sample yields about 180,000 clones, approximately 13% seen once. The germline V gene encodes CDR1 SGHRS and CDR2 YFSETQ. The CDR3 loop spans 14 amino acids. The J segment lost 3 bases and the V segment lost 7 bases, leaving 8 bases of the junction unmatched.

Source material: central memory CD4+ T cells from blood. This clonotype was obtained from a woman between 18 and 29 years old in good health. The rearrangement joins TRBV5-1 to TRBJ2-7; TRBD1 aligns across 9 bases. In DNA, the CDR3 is TGCGCCAGCCGCATGGGGACAGGGATCTACGAGCAGTACTTC. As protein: CASRMGTGIYEQYF.